This T cell receptor beta chain was identified during a study of T cells after yellow fever vaccination. CDR1 and CDR2 (germline): WSHSY, SAAADI. V was shortened by 4 bases and J by 8 bases, with 9 bases between the two germline ends. The CDR3 sequence is 12 residues long. General study points: The secondary response peaked faster, at day 5 versus 15, but was weaker.

Template switching by 5'RACE produced TCR cDNA, adding a universal primer site and UMIs. In TCRdb, the 5' RACE reads were re-called with MiXCR into one record per CDR3 protein. Of about 74,000 distinct CDR3 sequences in the sample, roughly 7.4% were seen once. This clonotype has at least ten counts. Its matching antigen is unknown. Sequenced material: CD8+ T cells sorted from PBMCs, taken 5 to 6 days after the first yellow fever vaccination. The chain has TRBV10-2 and TRBJ2-4; maybe TRBD2 (5 bases). The origin of this receptor is a man in his late teens or twenties who received the YFV17D yellow fever vaccine. The CDR3 DNA reads TGCGCCAGCAGTGGAGGGCTTGACATTCAGTACTTC. This sequence encodes CASSGGLDIQYF.